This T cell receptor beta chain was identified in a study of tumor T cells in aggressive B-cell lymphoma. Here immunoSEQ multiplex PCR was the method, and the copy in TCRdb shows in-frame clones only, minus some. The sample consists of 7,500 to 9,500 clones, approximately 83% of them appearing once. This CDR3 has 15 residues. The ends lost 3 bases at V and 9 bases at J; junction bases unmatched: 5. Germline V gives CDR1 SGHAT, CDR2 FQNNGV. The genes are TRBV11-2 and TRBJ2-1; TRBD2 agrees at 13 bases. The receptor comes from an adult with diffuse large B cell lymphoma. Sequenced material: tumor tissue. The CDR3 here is CASSFGLAGEIEQFF. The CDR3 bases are TGTGCCAGCAGCTTTGGACTAGCGGGAGAAATTGAGCAGTTCTTC.